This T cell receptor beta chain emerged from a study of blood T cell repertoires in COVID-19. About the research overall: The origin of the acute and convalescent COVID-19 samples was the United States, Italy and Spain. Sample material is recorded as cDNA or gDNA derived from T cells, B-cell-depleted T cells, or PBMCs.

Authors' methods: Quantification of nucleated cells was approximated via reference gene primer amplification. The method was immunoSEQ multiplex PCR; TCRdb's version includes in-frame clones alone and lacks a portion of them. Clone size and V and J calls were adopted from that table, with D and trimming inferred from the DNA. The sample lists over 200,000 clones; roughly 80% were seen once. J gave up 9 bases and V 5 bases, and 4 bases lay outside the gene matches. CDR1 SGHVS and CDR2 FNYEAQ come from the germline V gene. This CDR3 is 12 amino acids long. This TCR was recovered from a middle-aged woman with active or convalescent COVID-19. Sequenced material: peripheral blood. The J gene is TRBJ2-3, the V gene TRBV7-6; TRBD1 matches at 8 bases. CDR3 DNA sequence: TGTGCCAGCAGCCAGACAGGGGAAACGCAGTATTTT. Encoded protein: CASSQTGETQYF.